The T cell receptor (beta chain) described here comes from a study of regulatory T cells in long-lasting Graves disease. On the study more broadly: More than 5 years of antithyroid drugs with positive TSH receptor antibodies defined persistent Graves' disease.

The time point is: persistent/refractory GD, antithyroid drugs over 5 years with positive TRAb. Following extraction of RNA from PBMCs, that RNA was used to make the TCR library. This clonotype was seen repeatedly, ten times or more. The V gene's germline CDR1 is KGHSH and CDR2 LQKENI. V shed 4 bases and J 4 bases; nucleotides not matched to a gene: 5. The length of the CDR3 is 14 residues. For TCR beta, libraries came from iRepertoire HTBI primers and Arm-PCR of CDR3 regions. TCRdb analysed the multiplex PCR reads with MiXCR anew, one entry per CDR3 protein. The table includes some 280,000 distinct CDR3 sequences, roughly a fifth detected once.

The receptor's source is a female donor with Graves disease. Specimen: peripheral blood mononuclear cells (PBMCs), collected when the disease was refractory, from a patient treated with antithyroid drugs. The chain employs TRBV18 and TRBJ2-7, with TRBD1 identical over 9 bases. CDR3 sequence (DNA): TGTGCCAGCTCACTAAGGGGACAGGGATACGAGCAGTACTTC. Its translation: CASSLRGQGYEQYF. Together with reference TRBV18 and TRBJ2-7, the CDR3 gives the full variable domain: NAGVMQNPRHLVRRRGQEARLRCSPMKGHSHVYWYRQLPEEGLKFMVYLQKENIIDESGMPKERFSAEFPKEGPSILRIQQVVRGDSAAYFCASSLRGQGYEQYFGPGTRLTVT.